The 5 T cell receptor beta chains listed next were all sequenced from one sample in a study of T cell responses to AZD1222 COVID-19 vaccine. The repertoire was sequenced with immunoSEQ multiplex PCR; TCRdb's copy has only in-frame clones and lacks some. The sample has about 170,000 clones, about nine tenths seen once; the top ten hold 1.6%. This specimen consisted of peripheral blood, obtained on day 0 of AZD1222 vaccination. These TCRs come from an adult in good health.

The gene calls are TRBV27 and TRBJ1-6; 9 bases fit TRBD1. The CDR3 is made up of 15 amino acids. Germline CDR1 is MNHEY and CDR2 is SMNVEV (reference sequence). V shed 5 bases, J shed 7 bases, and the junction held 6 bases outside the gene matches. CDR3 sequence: CASSLDRGRNSPLHF. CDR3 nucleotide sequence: TGTGCCAGCAGTCTGGACAGGGGAAGGAATTCACCCCTCCACTTT.

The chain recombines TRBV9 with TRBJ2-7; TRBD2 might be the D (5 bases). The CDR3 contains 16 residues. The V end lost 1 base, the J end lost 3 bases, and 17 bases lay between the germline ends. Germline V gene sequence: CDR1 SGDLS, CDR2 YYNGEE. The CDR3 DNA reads TGTGCCAGCAGCGTACTGGCGGGTGCCAGTAGCTACGAGCAGTACTTC. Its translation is CASSVLAGASSYEQYF.

CDR3 bases: TGTGCCAGCAGGGACAGCGTAAATAAGAATAGCAATCAGCCCCAGCATTTT. This sequence encodes CASRDSVNKNSNQPQHF. The rearrangement joins TRBV2 to TRBJ1-5, with D maybe TRBD1 (6 bases). The CDR3 spans 17 residues. V dropped 6 bases and J dropped 0 bases, with 18 bases sitting between them. Germline V gives CDR1 SNHLY, CDR2 FYNNEI. Full variable domain (remainder filled in from reference TRBV2 and TRBJ1-5): EPEVTQTPSHQVTQMGQEVILRCVPISNHLYFYWYRQILGQKVEFLVSFYNNEISEKSEIFDDQFSVERPDGSNFTLKIRSTKLEDSAMYFCASRDSVNKNSNQPQHFGDGTRLSIL.

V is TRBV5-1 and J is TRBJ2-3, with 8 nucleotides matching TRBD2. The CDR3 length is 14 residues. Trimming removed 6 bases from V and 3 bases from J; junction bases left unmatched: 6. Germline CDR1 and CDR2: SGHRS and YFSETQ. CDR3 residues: CASKLAVGTDTQYF. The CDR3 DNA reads TGCGCCAGCAAACTAGCGGTCGGTACAGATACGCAGTATTTT.

CDR3 sequence reads: CASSLGTAYEQYF. DNA for the CDR3: TGTGCCAGCAGCTTAGGCACCGCCTACGAGCAGTACTTC. The chain has TRBV11-1 and TRBJ2-7, with D unclear. Germline V lookup: CDR1 SGHAT, CDR2 FQDESV (reference sequence). V lost 1 base and J 2 bases, leaving 6 bases between the germline ends. The CDR3 length is 13 residues.